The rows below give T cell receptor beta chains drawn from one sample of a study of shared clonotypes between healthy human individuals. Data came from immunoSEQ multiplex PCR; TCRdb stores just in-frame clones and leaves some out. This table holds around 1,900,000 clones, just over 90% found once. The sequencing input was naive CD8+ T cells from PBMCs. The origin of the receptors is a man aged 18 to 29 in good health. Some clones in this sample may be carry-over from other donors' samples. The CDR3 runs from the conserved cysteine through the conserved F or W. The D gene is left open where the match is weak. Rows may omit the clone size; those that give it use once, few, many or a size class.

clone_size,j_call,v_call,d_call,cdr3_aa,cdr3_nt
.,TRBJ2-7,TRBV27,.,CASSLLASTYEQYF,TGTGCCAGCAGTTTGTTAGCGTCAACCTACGAGCAGTACTTC
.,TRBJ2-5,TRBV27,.,CASSLRGRAGETQYF,TGTGCCAGCAGTTTGAGGGGGAGGGCTGGGGAGACCCAGTACTTC
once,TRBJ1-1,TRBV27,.,CASSLSQGANTEAFF,TGTGCCAGCAGTTTATCACAGGGAGCTAACACTGAAGCTTTCTTT
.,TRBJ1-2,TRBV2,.,CASSAGGYGYTF,TGTGCCAGCAGTGCGGGGGGCTATGGCTACACCTTC
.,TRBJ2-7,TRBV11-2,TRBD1,CASSTRDREYEQYF,TGTGCCAGCAGCACCCGGGACAGGGAATACGAGCAGTACTTC
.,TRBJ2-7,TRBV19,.,CASSAGHISFYEQYF,TGTGCCAGTAGTGCCGGACACATCTCGTTCTACGAGCAGTACTTC
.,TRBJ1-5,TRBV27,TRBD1,CASSIDRGAGQPQHF,TGTGCCAGCAGTATAGACAGGGGGGCAGGTCAGCCCCAGCATTTT
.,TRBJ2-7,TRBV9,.,CASSAGRGYEQYF,TGTGCCAGCAGCGCGGGACGGGGCTACGAGCAGTACTTC
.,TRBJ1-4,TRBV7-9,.,CASSFVTTNEKLFF,TGTGCCAGCAGCTTTGTAACAACTAATGAAAAACTGTTTTTT
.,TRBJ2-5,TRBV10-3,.,CAISAPGVKETQYF,TGTGCCATCAGTGCACCAGGGGTTAAGGAGACCCAGTACTTC
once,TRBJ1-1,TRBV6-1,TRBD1,CASSETGGRWVNTEAFF,TGTGCCAGCAGTGAGACAGGGGGGAGGTGGGTGAACACTGAAGCTTTCTTT
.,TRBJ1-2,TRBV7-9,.,CASSPTGRNYGYTF,TGTGCCAGCAGCCCAACAGGAAGAAACTATGGCTACACCTTC
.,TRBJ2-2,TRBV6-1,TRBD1,CASGGTGPNTGELFF,TGTGCCAGCGGAGGGACAGGCCCGAACACCGGGGAGCTGTTTTTT
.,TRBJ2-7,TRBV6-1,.,CASSDGSPYEQYF,TGTGCCAGCAGTGATGGGAGTCCCTACGAGCAGTACTTC
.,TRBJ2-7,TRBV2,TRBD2,CASSAGTSGSYEQYF,TGTGCCAGCAGTGCCGGGACTAGCGGGAGTTACGAGCAGTACTTC
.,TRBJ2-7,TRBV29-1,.,CSVAADYEQYF,TGCAGCGTTGCAGCCGACTACGAGCAGTACTTC